The 31 T cell receptor beta chains below all came from one sample that was sequenced in a study of PD-1 blockade in classical Hodgkin lymphoma. Relapses following autologous stem cell transplantation were seen in all patients, with brentuximab vedotin exposure varying. Sequenced by immunoSEQ multiplex PCR; TCRdb stores in-frame clones only, minus some. Counted here are tens of thousands of clones, around 82% occurring once; the ten biggest clones make up about 20%. The sample consisted of peripheral blood mononuclear cells (PBMCs), taken before the second cycle of nivolumab. The source is a human donor with classical Hodgkin lymphoma.

This chain links TRBV6-1 with TRBJ1-6; 7 bases agree with TRBD1. The CDR3 has 13 amino acids. After removal of 6 bases from V and 8 bases from J, the junction contained 4 bases not matched to a gene. Per germline, CDR1 MNHNS and CDR2 SASEGT. The chain's CDR3 is CASSRDSDSPLHF. The DNA for the CDR3 is TGTGCCAGCAGCCGGGACAGTGATTCACCCCTCCACTTT.

V and J are TRBV21-1 and TRBJ1-1; TRBD1 is the table's D call, not checked against the DNA. TRBV21-1 is a listed pseudogene. The CDR3 spans 13 residues. The CDR3 loop reads CASILQLNTEAFF. The CDR3 bases are TGTGCCAGCATCCTACAGCTGAACACTGAAGCTTTCTTT.

V is TRBV7-8 and J is TRBJ1-1; tentatively, D is TRBD1 (5 bases). Germline loops: CDR1 SGHVS, CDR2 FQNEAQ. With 3 bases removed from V and 1 base from J, the gap between germline ends came to 24 bases. CDR3 length: 19 amino acids. The CDR3, as DNA: TGTGCCAGCAGCTTCAGCGTTAAGGGGAGTTCCGTCCGGAACACTGAAGCTTTCTTT. Its translation is CASSFSVKGSSVRNTEAFF. The full variable domain, its missing parts supplied by reference TRBV7-8 and TRBJ1-1, is GAGVSQSPRYKVAKRGQDVALRCDPISGHVSLFWYQQALGQGPEFLTYFQNEAQLDKSGLPSDRFFAERPEGSVSTLKIQRTQQEDSAVYLCASSFSVKGSSVRNTEAFFGQGTRLTVV.

The genes are TRBV5-1 and TRBJ2-3, with 8 bases matching TRBD1. The CDR3 totals 16 residues. Germline assignment: CDR1 SGHRS and CDR2 YFSETQ. Losses at the gene ends were 0 bases for V and 4 bases for J; bases not matched to a gene: 7. This CDR3 reads CASSLAPGGLADTQYF. The CDR3 region has the DNA TGCGCCAGCAGCTTGGCTCCAGGGGGCCTTGCAGATACGCAGTATTTT. Full variable domain (remainder filled in from reference TRBV5-1 and TRBJ2-3): KAGVTQTPRYLIKTRGQQVTLSCSPISGHRSVSWYQQTPGQGLQFLFEYFSETQRNKGNFPGRFSGRQFSNSRSEMNVSTLELGDSALYLCASSLAPGGLADTQYFGPGTRLTVL.

The chain recombines TRBV18 with TRBJ2-7, with D possibly TRBD1 on 6 matching bases. V dropped 6 bases and J dropped 4 bases, with 22 bases sitting between them. The CDR3 loop spans 16 amino acids. CDR1 KGHSH and CDR2 LQKENI come from the germline V gene. Here the CDR3 DNA reads TGTGCCAGCTCCCTAATGGGAAACAGGGAAGTTTACGAGCAGTACTTC. As protein: CASSLMGNREVYEQYF.

This chain joins TRBV5-1 and TRBJ2-1; 13 bases fit TRBD2. Trimming cost V 1 base and J 8 bases; bases outside gene matches: 6. From germline, CDR1 is SGHRS and CDR2 YFSETQ. The CDR3 runs to 16 residues. CDR3 nucleotides: TGCGCCAGCAGCTTGTTACTAGCGGGAGGGCTCGATGAGCAGTTCTTC. Protein sequence: CASSLLLAGGLDEQFF.

In regard to this clone: One junction end does not reproduce the germline sequence, and a read error may be involved. This chain uses TRBV5-4 with TRBJ1-2, with D possibly TRBD1 on 6 matching bases. Germline V gives CDR1 SGHNT, CDR2 YYREEE (reference sequence). This CDR3 has 15 residues. The CDR3 DNA follows: TGTGCCAGCAGTTTGGAGATGGGACACTTCTATGGCTACACCTTC. Its translation is CASSLEMGHFYGYTF.

The CDR3 loop reads CASSSREGHYGYTF. The CDR3 DNA reads as TGTGCCAGCAGCTCCCGGGAGGGCCACTATGGCTACACCTTC. The V gene is TRBV7-9, the J gene TRBJ1-2; D is undetermined. This CDR3 comprises 14 residues. Trimming removed 4 bases at V and 3 bases at J, with 12 bases between. In germline, CDR1 is SEHNR, CDR2 FQNEAQ (reference sequence).

The chain uses TRBV5-4 and TRBJ2-2; D assignment may be TRBD1 or TRBD2 (5 bases each). Germline CDR1 and CDR2: SGHNT and YYREEE (reference sequence). This CDR3 is built from 15 residues. The V gene lost 4 bases and the J gene lost 7 bases, with 17 bases spanning the gap. The CDR3 region has the DNA TGTGCCAGCAGCCTCGTGGGACGGCCCAGCGGGGAGCTGTTTTTT. Its protein product is CASSLVGRPSGELFF. Looking up the rest from reference TRBV5-4 and TRBJ2-2 gives the full variable domain: ETGVTQSPTHLIKTRGQQVTLRCSSQSGHNTVSWYQQALGQGPQFIFQYYREEENGRGNFPPRFSGLQFPNYSSELNVNALELDDSALYLCASSLVGRPSGELFFGEGSRLTVL.

The chain uses TRBV21-1 and TRBJ1-3. TRBV21-1 is noted as a pseudogene. CDR3 size: 16 residues. The DNA for the CDR3 is TGTGCCAGCAGAACCGGGGCCGGGGACTCTGGAAACACCATATATTTT. Its protein product is CASRTGAGDSGNTIYF.

The rearrangement joins TRBV2 to TRBJ1-5, with D hard to call. V lost 3 bases and J lost 7, with 13 bases in between. Germline V CDR1 and CDR2: SNHLY, FYNNEI. The CDR3 is made up of 14 amino acids. The CDR3 DNA follows: TGTGCCAGCAGTGAGACGGAGGGTGGGCAGCCCCAGCATTTT. Protein: CASSETEGGQPQHF. The complete variable domain, with remaining parts taken from reference TRBV2 and TRBJ1-5, reads EPEVTQTPSHQVTQMGQEVILRCVPISNHLYFYWYRQILGQKVEFLVSFYNNEISEKSEIFDDQFSVERPDGSNFTLKIRSTKLEDSAMYFCASSETEGGQPQHFGDGTRLSIL.

J is TRBJ1-1 and V is TRBV6-5; D is unresolved. Looked up from germline, CDR1 is MNHEY and CDR2 is SVGAGI. Trimming stripped 4 bases from V and 3 bases from J, with 12 bases between. The CDR3 loop spans 14 amino acids. DNA for the CDR3: TGTGCCAGCAGTTTCTTGGTGGGATACACTGAAGCTTTCTTT. It is translated as CASSFLVGYTEAFF.

The chain couples TRBV27 to TRBJ2-3; 12 bases line up with TRBD1. The V gene's germline CDR1 is MNHEY and CDR2 SMNVEV (reference sequence). The J segment lost 1 base and the V segment lost 5 bases, leaving 7 bases of the junction unmatched. CDR3 length equals 17 residues. The chain's CDR3 is CASSPGQGAPGTDTQYF. CDR3 coding DNA: TGTGCCAGCAGTCCGGGACAGGGGGCGCCCGGCACAGATACGCAGTATTTT.

This clone has ten or more counts. The rearrangement links TRBV6-5 to TRBJ1-2; TRBD1 is a possible D gene (5 bases). Trimming took 2 bases from V and 4 from J, leaving 11 bases between them. Germline CDR1 reads MNHEY; CDR2 reads SVGAGI. The CDR3 totals 14 residues. CDR3 sequence reads: CASSYGPTAYGYTF. For the CDR3, the DNA is TGTGCCAGCAGTTACGGACCGACAGCCTATGGCTACACCTTC.

DNA of the CDR3: TGTGCCTGGAGTGTAAAGAGGGAAAAACTGTTTTTT. Translating gives CAWSVKREKLFF. The chain is built from TRBV30 and TRBJ1-4; D is unclear. Trimming took off 0 bases at V and 8 bases at J, with 7 bases between the two ends. The CDR3 covers 12 residues. CDR1 is GTSNPN, CDR2 SVGIG, per germline (reference sequence).

This clone was counted between two and nine times. The rearrangement joins TRBV5-1 to TRBJ1-1; D might be TRBD1 (5 bases). V lost 0 bases and J 0 bases, leaving 6 bases between the germline ends. This CDR3 spans 14 amino acids. From germline, CDR1 is SGHRS and CDR2 YFSETQ. CDR3 in amino acids: CASSLGQMNTEAFF. CDR3 nucleotides: TGCGCCAGCAGCTTGGGACAGATGAACACTGAAGCTTTCTTT. The full variable domain, rest sourced from reference TRBV5-1 and TRBJ1-1, is KAGVTQTPRYLIKTRGQQVTLSCSPISGHRSVSWYQQTPGQGLQFLFEYFSETQRNKGNFPGRFSGRQFSNSRSEMNVSTLELGDSALYLCASSLGQMNTEAFFGQGTRLTVV.

The chain recombines TRBV15 with TRBJ1-4, with D possibly TRBD1 on 6 matching bases. This CDR3 spans 15 amino acids. Germline V gives CDR1 LNHNV, CDR2 YYDKDF (reference sequence). V was clipped by 0 bases and J by 13 bases, with 18 bases between them. This CDR3 reads CATSRDGLSGGRLFF. The DNA for the CDR3 is TGTGCCACCAGCAGAGATGGTCTCTCGGGGGGCAGACTGTTTTTT. The complete variable domain, with remaining parts taken from reference TRBV15 and TRBJ1-4, reads DAMVIQNPRYQVTQFGKPVTLSCSQTLNHNVMYWYQQKSSQAPKLLFHYYDKDFNNEADTPDNFQSRRPNTSFCFLDIRSPGLGDTAMYLCATSRDGLSGGRLFFGSGTQLSVL.

The chain is built from TRBV11-2 and TRBJ1-1; D may be TRBD1 (5 bases). This CDR3 spans 15 amino acids. V gave up 3 bases and J gave up 6 bases, with 17 bases separating them. Germline CDR1 reads SGHAT; CDR2 reads FQNNGV. DNA for the CDR3: TGTGCCAGCAGCTTTGGGTGGCGGGGGAAGGCTGAAGCTTTCTTT. Translation: CASSFGWRGKAEAFF.

This chain uses TRBV5-4 with TRBJ1-4; D unresolved. Germline V CDR1 and CDR2: SGHNT, YYREEE (reference sequence). This CDR3 region has 13 residues. V was pared by 4 bases and J by 5 bases, with 9 bases between. The CDR3: CASSRDGNEKLFF. For the CDR3, the DNA is TGTGCCAGCAGCCGTGATGGGAATGAAAAACTGTTTTTT.

V and J are TRBV7-8 and TRBJ2-6; 7 bases map to TRBD2. The junction had 18 bases not matched to a gene; V was cut back by 1 base and J by 3 bases. This CDR3 has 21 amino acids. Germline V gives CDR1 SGHVS, CDR2 FQNEAQ. The CDR3 reads CASSLDIGEGNGFNGANVLTF. In nucleotides, the CDR3 is TGTGCCAGCAGCTTAGATATCGGGGAGGGGAATGGATTCAATGGGGCCAACGTCCTGACTTTC. Filled out from reference TRBV7-8 and TRBJ2-6, the complete variable domain reads GAGVSQSPRYKVAKRGQDVALRCDPISGHVSLFWYQQALGQGPEFLTYFQNEAQLDKSGLPSDRFFAERPEGSVSTLKIQRTQQEDSAVYLCASSLDIGEGNGFNGANVLTFGAGSRLTVL.

The table lists this clone with a few counts. The gene calls are TRBV6-1 and TRBJ1-1; TRBD1 matches at 7 bases. V shed 6 bases and J 0 bases; nucleotides not matched to a gene: 7. The germline CDR1 and CDR2 sequences are MNHNS and SASEGT. This CDR3 has 15 amino acids. The CDR3 sequence is CASSQQGTMNTEAFF. The CDR3 DNA reads as TGTGCCAGCAGCCAACAGGGGACCATGAACACTGAAGCTTTCTTT.

The chain recombines TRBV11-2 with TRBJ2-7, with D maybe TRBD1 (6 bases). Germline CDR1 and CDR2: SGHAT and FQNNGV. CDR3 length: 15 residues. The germline V and J ends were trimmed by 1 base and 5 bases, with 15 bases remaining between them. As DNA, the CDR3 is TGTGCCAGCAGCTTAGTCAGTGACAGGTTTCACGAGCAGTACTTC. It translates to CASSLVSDRFHEQYF.

This clone showed up just once. V and J are TRBV5-4 and TRBJ1-2, with 11 bases aligning to TRBD1. The J segment lost 4 bases and the V segment lost 4 bases, leaving 12 bases of the junction unmatched. The CDR3 extends over 17 amino acids. Germline lookup yields CDR1 SGHNT and CDR2 YYREEE (reference sequence). CDR3 sequence (DNA): TGTGCCAGCAGCCATCCCGGGACAGGGGGACGGGGCTATGGCTACACCTTC. Residues: CASSHPGTGGRGYGYTF.

This clone was observed a few times. The chain recombines TRBV14 with TRBJ1-1; no firm D call. This CDR3 spans 15 amino acids. V gave up 2 bases and J gave up 5 bases, with 15 bases separating them. CDR1 is SGHDN and CDR2 is FVKESK in the germline V gene. This chain's CDR3 is CASSQWERLVTEAFF. The CDR3 DNA reads TGTGCCAGCAGCCAATGGGAACGATTAGTGACTGAAGCTTTCTTT.

The chain is built from TRBV7-9 and TRBJ2-1; tentatively, D is TRBD2 (5 bases). The ends were cut back, 2 bases at V and 7 bases at J, with 12 bases in the middle. The CDR3 contains 14 residues. Germline V gene lookup returns CDR1 SEHNR and CDR2 FQNEAQ (reference sequence). The CDR3 DNA reads as TGTGCCAGCAGCTTACGAGGGTGGTTAAATGAGCAGTTCTTC. Amino acid sequence: CASSLRGWLNEQFF.

This clone came up once. V usage is TRBV4-1 and J usage is TRBJ2-3, with D possibly TRBD2 on 7 matching bases. Trimming cost V 4 bases and J 4 bases, with 15 bases left between them. Germline V gene lookup returns CDR1 MGHRA and CDR2 YSYEKL. The CDR3 totals 15 residues. CDR3 in DNA: TGCGCCAGCAGCCTTAACCTCGGGGGGCCAGATACGCAGTATTTT. The encoded protein is CASSLNLGGPDTQYF.

The genes are TRBV5-1 and TRBJ1-3; D gene ambiguous. The CDR3 spans 14 residues. The V gene lost 8 bases and the J gene lost 0 bases, with 12 bases spanning the gap. Germline V gene data show CDR1 as SGHRS and CDR2 as YFSETQ. CDR3 sequence reads: CASSSALSGNTIYF. The CDR3, as DNA: TGCGCCAGTTCATCAGCGCTCTCTGGAAACACCATATATTTT.

The chain joins TRBV7-2 to TRBJ1-3; D is unclear. The germline V gene encodes CDR1 SGHTA and CDR2 FQGNSA. The CDR3 sequence is 14 residues long. Trimming shortened V by 5 bases and J by 0 bases, and 8 bases separated the two germline ends. The CDR3 DNA sequence: TGTGCCAGCAGCAAGGCGAACTCTGGAAACACCATATATTTT. It yields the protein CASSKANSGNTIYF.

The rearrangement uses TRBV5-1 and TRBJ1-6; tentative D call: TRBD1 (5 bases). Germline V gives CDR1 SGHRS, CDR2 YFSETQ. The CDR3 spans 15 residues. The V end lost 2 bases, the J end lost 4 bases, and 10 bases lay between the germline ends. The CDR3 coding sequence is TGCGCCAGCAGCTTTGACAGTCCTTATAATTCACCCCTCCACTTT. Amino acids: CASSFDSPYNSPLHF.

As for this clone: Other nucleotide sequences in the sample specify the same CDR3. The CDR3 coding sequence is TGTGCCAGCAGCCGCAGCACAACTAATGAAAAACTGTTTTTT. Protein sequence: CASSRSTTNEKLFF. The chain recombines TRBV7-2 with TRBJ1-4; D not certain. Germline-derived CDR1 and CDR2 are SGHTA and FQGNSA. Trimming took off 5 bases at V and 0 bases at J, with 7 bases between the two ends. The CDR3 extends over 14 amino acids. The entire variable domain, with the rest obtained from reference TRBV7-2 and TRBJ1-4, is as follows: GAGVSQSPSNKVTEKGKDVELRCDPISGHTALYWYRQSLGQGLEFLIYFQGNSAPDKSGLPSDRFSAERTGGSVSTLTIQRTQQEDSAVYLCASSRSTTNEKLFFGSGTQLSVL.

This rearrangement joins TRBV11-2 to TRBJ2-2, with unresolved D. The V end lost 3 bases, the J end lost 0 bases, and 11 bases lay between the germline ends. CDR1 and CDR2 from the germline V gene are SGHAT and FQNNGV. The CDR3 loop spans 16 amino acids. The CDR3 is CASSFPRWANTGELFF. The CDR3 nucleotides are TGTGCCAGCAGCTTTCCCCGGTGGGCGAACACCGGGGAGCTGTTTTTT.